The 8 T cell receptor beta chains given below trace back to one sample, sequenced in a study of somatic mutations in cytotoxic T cells in rheumatoid arthritis. Method: immunoSEQ multiplex PCR; TCRdb's copy keeps in-frame clones and lacks some. The table lists more than 15,000 clones, approximately 80% of them singletons. The sequenced sample was CD8+ T cells sorted from blood. The source is an adult with rheumatoid arthritis.

The chain joins TRBV13 to TRBJ1-1, with 8 bases identical to TRBD1. The CDR3 consists of 14 residues. Germline V gene data show CDR1 as PRHDT and CDR2 as FYEKMQ (reference sequence). The J segment lost 2 bases and the V segment lost 5 bases, leaving 4 bases of the junction unmatched. This chain's CDR3 is CASSPTGENTEAFF. CDR3 in DNA: TGTGCCAGCAGCCCGACAGGGGAAAACACTGAAGCTTTCTTT.

The rearrangement joins TRBV27 to TRBJ2-5; D perhaps matches TRBD2 (6 bases). Germline values: CDR1 MNHEY, CDR2 SMNVEV (reference sequence). V was shortened by 4 bases and J by 1 base, with 13 bases between the two germline ends. The CDR3 extends over 15 amino acids. CDR3 in amino acids: CASSSHGGSQETQYF. The DNA of the CDR3 is TGTGCCAGCAGTTCCCACGGGGGTTCCCAAGAGACCCAGTACTTC.

The chain is built from TRBV7-9 and TRBJ2-7, with TRBD2 matching over 16 bases. Germline V lookup: CDR1 SEHNR, CDR2 FQNEAQ (reference sequence). CDR3 length: 19 residues. V lost 1 base to trimming and J lost 0 bases; unmatched junction nucleotides: 6. The CDR3 loop is CASSLDGGLAGGHSYEQYF. The CDR3 DNA reads as TGTGCCAGCAGCTTAGACGGGGGACTAGCGGGGGGGCACTCCTACGAGCAGTACTTC.

This clone has just one count. The genes are TRBV10-3 and TRBJ2-1; the match to TRBD2 covers 15 bases. V trimming: 6 bases; J trimming: 2 bases; junction bases outside the gene matches: 2. The CDR3 contains 16 residues. Germline loops: CDR1 ENHRY, CDR2 SYGVKD. CDR3 in amino acids: CAIRGTSGGPYNEQFF. Here the CDR3 DNA reads TGTGCCATCAGGGGGACTAGCGGGGGGCCCTACAATGAGCAGTTCTTC.

This sequence joins TRBV7-9 and TRBJ1-5; tentative D call: TRBD1 (6 bases). V lost 4 bases to trimming and J lost 7 bases, with 14 bases between them. CDR1 and CDR2 from the germline V gene are SEHNR and FQNEAQ (reference sequence). The CDR3 has 14 residues. In DNA form, the CDR3 reads TGTGCCAGCAGCTCCAGGGGAGGGGGACAGCCCCAGCATTTT. This sequence encodes CASSSRGGGQPQHF.

The rearrangement uses TRBV5-4 and TRBJ1-1; D not resolved. This CDR3 is 14 amino acids long. The germline V gene has CDR1 SGHNT and CDR2 YYREEE (reference sequence). Between the trimmed V and J ends, which lost 4 bases and 2 bases, there was a span of 12 bases. Here the CDR3 reads CASSLVGVNTEAFF. In DNA form, the CDR3 reads TGTGCCAGCAGCCTGGTCGGGGTCAACACTGAAGCTTTCTTT.

This sequence joins TRBV9 and TRBJ1-1, with TRBD1 as a possible D gene (5 bases). The CDR3 runs 15 residues. V lost 0 bases, J lost 1 base, and 10 bases lay in between. CDR1 is SGDLS and CDR2 is YYNGEE in the germline V gene. CDR3 coding DNA: TGTGCCAGCAGCGTAGGAGGGGCTGGGAACACTGAAGCTTTCTTT. It translates to CASSVGGAGNTEAFF. Together with reference TRBV9 and TRBJ1-1, the CDR3 gives the full variable domain: DSGVTQTPKHLITATGQRVTLRCSPRSGDLSVYWYQQSLDQGLQFLIQYYNGEERAKGNILERFSAQQFPDLHSELNLSSLELGDSALYFCASSVGGAGNTEAFFGQGTRLTVV.

The chain carries TRBV27 and TRBJ2-2; D is unresolved. This CDR3 region has 16 residues. The V gene's germline CDR1 is MNHEY and CDR2 SMNVEV (reference sequence). Between the trimmed V and J ends, which lost 3 bases and 0 bases, there was a span of 11 bases. The CDR3: CASSFAWTPNTGELFF. The DNA of the CDR3 is TGTGCCAGCAGTTTCGCGTGGACCCCGAACACCGGGGAGCTGTTTTTT.